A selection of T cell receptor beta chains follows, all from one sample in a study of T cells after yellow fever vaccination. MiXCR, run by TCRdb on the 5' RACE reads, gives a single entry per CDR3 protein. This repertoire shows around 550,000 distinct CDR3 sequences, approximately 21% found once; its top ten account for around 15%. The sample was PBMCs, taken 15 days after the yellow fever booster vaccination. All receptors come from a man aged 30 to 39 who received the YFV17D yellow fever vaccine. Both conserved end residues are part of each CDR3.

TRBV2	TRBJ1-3	CASRSGPSSGNTIYF
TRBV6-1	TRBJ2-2	CASTLAGDHTGELFF
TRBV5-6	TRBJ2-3	CASSLGAGLTPRDTQYF
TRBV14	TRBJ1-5	CASSREGQGTPQHF
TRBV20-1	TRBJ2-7	CSARGTERVYEQYF
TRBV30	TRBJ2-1	CAWKWGLAGNEQFF
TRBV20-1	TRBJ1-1	CSARERFEAFF
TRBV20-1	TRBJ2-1	CSASGSGSAYNEQFF
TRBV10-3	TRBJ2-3	CAISDGREGRADTQYF
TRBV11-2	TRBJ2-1	CASSLDPGRGNEQFF
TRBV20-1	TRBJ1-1	CSASGSGEAFF
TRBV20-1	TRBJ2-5	CSARGGGGAGILETQYF
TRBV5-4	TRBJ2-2	CASSSLSGRASGELFF
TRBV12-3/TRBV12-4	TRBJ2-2	CASLLAGTGELFF
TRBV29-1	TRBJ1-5	CSVGPGGNQPQHF
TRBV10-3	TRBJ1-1	CAISEDRGTEAFF
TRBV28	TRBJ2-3	CASRGTSGTTDTQYF
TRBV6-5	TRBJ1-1	CASSYNRGNTEAFF
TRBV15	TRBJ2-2	CATRGETGELFF
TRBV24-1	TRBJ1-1	CATSDYRNTEAFF
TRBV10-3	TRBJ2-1	CAISEIAGGNNEQFF
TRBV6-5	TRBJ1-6	CASSYSRGGYNSPLHF
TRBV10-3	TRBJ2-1	CAISEGAGGSSYNEQFF
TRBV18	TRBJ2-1	CASSPPGMGKFF
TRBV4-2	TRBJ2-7	CASSLDRGHEQYF
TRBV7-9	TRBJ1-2	CASTQLGQDPRSGYTF
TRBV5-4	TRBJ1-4	CASSRRAREEATNEKLFF
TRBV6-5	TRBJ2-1	CASSYPGGSYNEQFF
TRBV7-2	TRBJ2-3	CASSLVGASTDTQYF
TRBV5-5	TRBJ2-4	CASSFRQGIQYF
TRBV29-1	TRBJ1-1	CSVYRTGGFMNTEAFF